This T cell receptor (beta chain) stems from a study of blood T cells in healthy people across ages. General observations from the study: Higher diversity and more naive CD4+ cells were features of long-lived donors, compared to aged donors.

Combining a sample-barcoded 5' primer with a J-beta primer mix, a second PCR ran for roughly 7 to 11 cycles. TCRdb redid the calling of the 5' RACE reads with MiXCR, one entry per CDR3 protein. The repertoire consists of roughly 2 million distinct CDR3 sequences, with around 48% occurring once and the leading ten covering approximately 2%. Concerning this clonotype: What it recognizes is unknown.

Germline CDR1 is MNHNS and CDR2 is SASEGT. V was cut by 6 bases and J by 3 bases, with 21 bases left in between. The CDR3 consists of 17 residues. Sequencing was carried out using blood. The chain is built from TRBV6-1 and TRBJ2-1; maybe TRBD1 (5 bases). This receptor was obtained from a woman in her 40s in good health. CDR3 nucleotides: TGTGCCAGCAGCCACGACAGAGGCCGGTTGGGCTACAATGAGCAGTTCTTC. Protein product: CASSHDRGRLGYNEQFF.